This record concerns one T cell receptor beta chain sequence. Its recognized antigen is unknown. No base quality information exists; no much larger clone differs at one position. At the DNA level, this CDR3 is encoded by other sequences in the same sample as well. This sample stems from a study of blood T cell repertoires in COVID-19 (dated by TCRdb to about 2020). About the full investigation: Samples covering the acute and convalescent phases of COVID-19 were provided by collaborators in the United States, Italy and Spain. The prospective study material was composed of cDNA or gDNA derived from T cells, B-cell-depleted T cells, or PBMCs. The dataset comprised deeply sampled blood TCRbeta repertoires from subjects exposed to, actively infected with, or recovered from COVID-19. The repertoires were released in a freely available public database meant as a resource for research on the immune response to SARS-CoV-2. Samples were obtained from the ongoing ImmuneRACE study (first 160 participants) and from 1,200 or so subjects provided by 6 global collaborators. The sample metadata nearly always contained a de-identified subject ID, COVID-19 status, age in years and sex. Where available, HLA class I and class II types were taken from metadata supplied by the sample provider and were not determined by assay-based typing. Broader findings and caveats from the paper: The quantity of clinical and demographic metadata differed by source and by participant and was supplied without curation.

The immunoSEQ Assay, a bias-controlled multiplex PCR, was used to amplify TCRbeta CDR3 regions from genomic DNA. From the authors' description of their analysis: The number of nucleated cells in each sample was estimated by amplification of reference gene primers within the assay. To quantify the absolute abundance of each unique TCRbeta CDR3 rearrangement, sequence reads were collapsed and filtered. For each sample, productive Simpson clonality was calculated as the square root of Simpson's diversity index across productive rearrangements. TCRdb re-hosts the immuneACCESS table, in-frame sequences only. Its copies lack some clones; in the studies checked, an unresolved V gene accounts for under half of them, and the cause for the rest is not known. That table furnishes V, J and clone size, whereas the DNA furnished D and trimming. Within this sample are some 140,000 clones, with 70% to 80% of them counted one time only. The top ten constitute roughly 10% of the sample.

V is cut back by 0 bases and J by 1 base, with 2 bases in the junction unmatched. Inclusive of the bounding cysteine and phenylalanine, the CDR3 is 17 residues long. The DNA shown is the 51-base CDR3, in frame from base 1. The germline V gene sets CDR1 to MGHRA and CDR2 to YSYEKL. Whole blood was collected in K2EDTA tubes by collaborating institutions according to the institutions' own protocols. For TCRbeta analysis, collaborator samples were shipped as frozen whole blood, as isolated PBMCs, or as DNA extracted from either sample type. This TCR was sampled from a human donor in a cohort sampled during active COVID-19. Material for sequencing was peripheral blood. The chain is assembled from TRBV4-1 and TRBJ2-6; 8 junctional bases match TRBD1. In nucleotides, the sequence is TGCGCCAGCAGCCAAGAACGGACAGGGTCTGGGGCCAACGTCCTGACTTTC. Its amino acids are CASSQERTGSGANVLTF.